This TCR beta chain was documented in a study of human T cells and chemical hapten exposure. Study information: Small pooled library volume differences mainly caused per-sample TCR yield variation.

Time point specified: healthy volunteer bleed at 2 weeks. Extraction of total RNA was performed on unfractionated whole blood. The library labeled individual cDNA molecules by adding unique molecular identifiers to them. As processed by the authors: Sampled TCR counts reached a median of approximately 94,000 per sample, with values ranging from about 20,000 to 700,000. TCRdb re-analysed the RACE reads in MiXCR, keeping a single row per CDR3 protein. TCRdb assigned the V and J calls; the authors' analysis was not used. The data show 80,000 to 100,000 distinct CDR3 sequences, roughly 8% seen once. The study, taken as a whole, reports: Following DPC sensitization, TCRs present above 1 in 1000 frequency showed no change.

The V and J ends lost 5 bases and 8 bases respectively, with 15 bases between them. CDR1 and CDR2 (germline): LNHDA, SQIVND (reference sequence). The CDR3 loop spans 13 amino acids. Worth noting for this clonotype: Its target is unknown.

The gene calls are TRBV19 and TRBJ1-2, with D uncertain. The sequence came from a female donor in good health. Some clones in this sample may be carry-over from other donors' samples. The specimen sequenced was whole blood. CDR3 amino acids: CASSYDGLSGYTF. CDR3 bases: TGTGCCAGTAGTTACGATGGGCTGAGCGGCTACACCTTC.